A selection of T cell receptor beta chains follows, all from one sample in a study of blood T cell repertoires in COVID-19. Sequencing used immunoSEQ multiplex PCR; TCRdb keeps in-frame clones, though not all of them. This sample has approximately 190,000 clones; about 81% occur once, and the top ten carry approximately 14%. What was sequenced was peripheral blood. The origin of the receptors is a young man with active or convalescent COVID-19. Each CDR3 is given without its conserved first and last residue. The size of a clone is reported for some rows only, either as once, few or many, or as a class for expanded clones.

CDR3 protein	J gene	clone size	V gene
ASSSQGANQPQH	TRBJ1-5	NA	TRBV5-8
ASSRGRETEAF	TRBJ1-1	NA	TRBV2
ASSFAPTTGQDTGELF	TRBJ2-2	once	TRBV7-9
ASSGVDIAYEQY	TRBJ2-7	few	TRBV5-1
ASSYMTSGSWGTSSYNEQF	TRBJ2-1	NA	TRBV6-2/TRBV6-3
ASSSHRVPNYGYT	TRBJ1-2	NA	TRBV11-2
ATSEEYDEKLF	TRBJ1-4	NA	TRBV15
ASSDQGANTIY	TRBJ1-3	NA	TRBV2
ASSQAARVNTEAF	TRBJ1-1	NA	TRBV4-3
AIRRGDRGDNEQF	TRBJ2-1	NA	TRBV10-3
AWSALGLDTYEQY	TRBJ2-7	NA	TRBV30
ATSSEAVTGFGTDTQY	TRBJ2-3	NA	TRBV15
ASSPTELAGGDEQF	TRBJ2-1	once	TRBV4-1
ASSDLGLDNEQF	TRBJ2-1	NA	TRBV10-1
ATSETRQASTDTQY	TRBJ2-3	NA	TRBV24-1
ASGSATSGRSVNEQF	TRBJ2-1	once	TRBV12-5
ATSLGQGKGGTGELF	TRBJ2-2	NA	TRBV24-1
ASSRGQNTEAF	TRBJ1-1	NA	TRBV5-1
ASSTGQGYDEQF	TRBJ2-1	NA	TRBV19
ASSLLRQGHTEAF	TRBJ1-1	NA	TRBV6-2/TRBV6-3
ASSLTVINYGYT	TRBJ1-2	NA	TRBV5-4
ASQQQGSSTDTQY	TRBJ2-3	NA	TRBV6-5
ASDQGGGTGELF	TRBJ2-2	NA	TRBV5-1
ASSSGSPWEEQY	TRBJ2-7	NA	TRBV7-9
ASSLVGTVNEQF	TRBJ2-1	NA	TRBV5-8
ASSGETGSQF	TRBJ2-1	NA	TRBV21-1